This record covers a single T cell receptor beta chain. The data belong to a study of T cell responses to AZD1222 COVID-19 vaccine. The CDR3 is 14 residues long. The junction had 9 bases not matched to a gene; V was cut back by 5 bases and J by 9 bases. Germline V gene lookup returns CDR1 SEHNR and CDR2 FQNEAQ (reference sequence). Here immunoSEQ multiplex PCR was the method, and the copy in TCRdb shows in-frame clones only, minus some. The table includes about 120,000 clones, roughly 89% detected once. The sequence was obtained from an adult in good health. The sequenced sample was peripheral blood, obtained on day 0 of AZD1222 vaccination. This rearrangement joins TRBV7-9 to TRBJ1-1; 10 bases are a match to TRBD1. This chain's CDR3 is CASSRGQGHRKAFF. The CDR3 region has the DNA TGTGCCAGCAGCCGGGGACAGGGGCATAGAAAAGCTTTCTTT.